This T cell receptor (beta chain) was obtained from a study of T-cell memory formation after mild COVID-19. The wider study: The study found TCR clusters largely donor specific.

From the 5' RACE reads, TCRdb called clonotypes with MiXCR, one entry per CDR3 protein. The table records hundreds of thousands of distinct CDR3 sequences, approximately 15% of them present only once. The table lists this clonotype with a few counts. What it binds is unknown. Study-wide results and limits: Cross-reactive memory seemingly joined, as some responding clones were found in pre-infection memory. While clones contracting from day 15 to 85 were balanced between CD4 and CD8, later expanders leaned CD4+.

This CDR3 has 13 residues. Trimming stripped 1 base from V and 4 bases from J, with 10 bases between. Germline CDR1 reads GTSNPN; CDR2 reads SVGIG (reference sequence). This TCR derives from a young man who had mild COVID-19 (a few samples of this study predate the infection). Cell type and time point are not known. The specimen sequenced was PBMCs or a T cell subset sorted from them (not recorded which). The chain carries TRBV30 and TRBJ2-5; D perhaps matches TRBD2 (5 bases). The CDR3 bases are TGTGCCTGGAGTGCCGACGGAGGAGAGACCCAGTACTTC. Translated: CAWSADGGETQYF.